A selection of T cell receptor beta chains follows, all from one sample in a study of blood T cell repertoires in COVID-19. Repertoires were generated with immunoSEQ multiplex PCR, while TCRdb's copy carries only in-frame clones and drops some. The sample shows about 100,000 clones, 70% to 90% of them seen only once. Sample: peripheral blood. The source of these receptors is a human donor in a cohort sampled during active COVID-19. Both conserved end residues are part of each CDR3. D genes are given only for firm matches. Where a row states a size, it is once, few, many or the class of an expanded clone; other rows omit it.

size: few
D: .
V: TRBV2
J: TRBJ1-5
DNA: TGTGCCAGCAGTCCAGGGGTTCAGCCCCAGCATTTT
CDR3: CASSPGVQPQHF

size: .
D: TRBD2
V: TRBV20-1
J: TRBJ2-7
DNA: TGCAGTGCTAGTAGCGGGACTATCTCCTACGAGCAGTACTTC
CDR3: CSASSGTISYEQYF

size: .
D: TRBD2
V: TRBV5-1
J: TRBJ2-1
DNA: TGCGCCAGCAGCTTGGGAGTCGGCGGGAGCTCCTACAATGAGCAGTTCTTC
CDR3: CASSLGVGGSSYNEQFF

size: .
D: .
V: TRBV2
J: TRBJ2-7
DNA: TGTGCCAGCACACAGGGCAGAAGCTACGAGCAGTACTTC
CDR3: CASTQGRSYEQYF

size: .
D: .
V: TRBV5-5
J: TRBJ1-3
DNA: TGTGCCAGCAGCTTGTCGCCAGGGGCTGGAAACACCATATATTTT
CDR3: CASSLSPGAGNTIYF

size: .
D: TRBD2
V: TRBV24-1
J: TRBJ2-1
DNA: TGTGCCACCAGTTCCCTAGCGGGAGGGCCCGCCTACAATGAGCAGTTCTTC
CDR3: CATSSLAGGPAYNEQFF

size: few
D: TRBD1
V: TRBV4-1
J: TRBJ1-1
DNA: TGCGCCAGCAGCCGTGACCGGGACAGGGCCGGCCAGACTTTCTTT
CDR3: CASSRDRDRAGQTFF

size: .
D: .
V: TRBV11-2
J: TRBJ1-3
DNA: TGTGCCAGCAGCTTATCAGAGGCGGGAAACACCATATATTTT
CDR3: CASSLSEAGNTIYF

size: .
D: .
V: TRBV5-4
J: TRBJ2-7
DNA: TGTGCCAGCAGCTTGGCCGACAGTCCCGAGCAGTACTTC
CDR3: CASSLADSPEQYF

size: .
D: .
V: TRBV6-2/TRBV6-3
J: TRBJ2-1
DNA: TGTGCCAGCAGTCCACTCCTAGGTCATGAGCAGTTCTTC
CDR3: CASSPLLGHEQFF

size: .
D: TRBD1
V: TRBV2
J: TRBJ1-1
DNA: TGTGCCAGCAGCCTGACAGGGGAATCGGGCACTGAAGCTTTCTTT
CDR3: CASSLTGESGTEAFF

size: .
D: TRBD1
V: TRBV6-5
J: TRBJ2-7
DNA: TGTGCCCTCCAGCCGGGGACAGGTCCCCACGAGCAGTACTTC
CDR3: CALQPGTGPHEQYF